A selection of T cell receptor beta chains follows, all from one sample in a study of HIV-infected patients and healthy controls. TCRdb passed the 5' RACE reads through MiXCR, listing each CDR3 protein once. Among 8,000 to 11,000 distinct CDR3 sequences listed, approximately 8.2% were seen once. Sequenced input: blood. Source of these receptors: an adult in good health. Each CDR3 is given with its conserved first and last residue. Each record gives: J gene, V gene, D gene, clone size, CDR3 protein, CDR3 DNA. A D gene is named only where the DNA matches it firmly. The size of a clone is reported for some rows only, either as once, few or many, or as a class for expanded clones.

TRBJ2-1,TRBV5-5,TRBD2,medium-sized,CASSSRGAGGNYNEQFF,TGTGCCAGCAGCTCGCGAGGAGCGGGGGGGAACTACAATGAGCAGTTCTTC
TRBJ2-3,TRBV6-5,TRBD2,-,CASSHGLGGTDTQYF,TGTGCCAGCAGTCACGGACTCGGGGGGACAGATACGCAGTATTTT
TRBJ1-5,TRBV19,-,many,CASSVGDQPQHF,TGTGCCAGTAGTGTGGGGGACCAGCCCCAGCATTTT
TRBJ2-2,TRBV5-1,-,medium-sized,CASSASGNTGELFF,TGCGCCAGCAGCGCGAGCGGGAACACCGGGGAGCTGTTTTTT
TRBJ1-1,TRBV19,-,medium-sized,CASSPRRGNTEAFF,TGTGCCAGTAGTCCCCGCCGGGGGAACACTGAAGCTTTCTTT
TRBJ2-5,TRBV3-1,-,medium-sized,CASSQDLYGVQETQYF,TGTGCCAGCAGCCAAGATTTGTACGGTGTCCAAGAGACCCAGTACTTC
TRBJ2-1,TRBV12-3/TRBV12-4,TRBD1,many,CASSRTGGSYNEQFF,TGTGCCAGCAGTCGAACAGGGGGCTCCTACAATGAGCAGTTCTTC
TRBJ1-5,TRBV6-1,TRBD1,few,CASRTGISNQPQHF,TGTGCCAGCAGGACAGGGATTAGCAATCAGCCCCAGCATTTT
TRBJ1-5,TRBV5-6,-,-,CASSLEGLGYNQPQHF,TGTGCCAGCAGCTTGGAGGGCCTGGGGTATAATCAGCCCCAGCATTTT
TRBJ1-6,TRBV25-1,TRBD1,many,CASRQGSSPLHF,TGTGCCAGCCGACAGGGGAGCTCACCCCTCCACTTT
TRBJ1-1,TRBV12-3/TRBV12-4,-,medium-sized,CASSLGQGGTEAFF,TGTGCCAGCAGTTTAGGCCAGGGAGGTACTGAAGCTTTCTTT
TRBJ1-3,TRBV7-2,-,many,CASSLDYASGNTIYF,TGTGCCAGCAGCTTAGATTATGCTTCGGGAAACACCATATATTTT
TRBJ2-1,TRBV20-1,TRBD2,-,CSATRAPGGGNEQFF,TGCAGTGCCACTCGGGCACCCGGGGGAGGGAATGAGCAGTTCTTC
TRBJ2-3,TRBV28,TRBD2,medium-sized,CASSLTAGGSADTQYF,TGTGCCAGCAGTCTCACCGCGGGGGGGTCAGCAGATACGCAGTATTTT
TRBJ2-3,TRBV6-6,-,many,CASSRDLRDTQYF,TGTGCCAGCAGCCGGGACCTGAGGGATACGCAGTATTTT
TRBJ2-7,TRBV20-1,TRBD1,many,CSARTGSSYEQYF,TGCAGTGCTAGGACAGGGAGCTCCTACGAGCAGTACTTC
TRBJ2-3,TRBV27,TRBD1,medium-sized,CASSDGTGKNTQYF,TGTGCCAGCAGTGACGGGACAGGGAAAAATACGCAGTATTTT
TRBJ1-5,TRBV4-1,-,medium-sized,CASSQEDRATQPQHF,TGCGCCAGCAGCCAAGAAGATAGGGCTACGCAGCCCCAGCATTTT
TRBJ2-4,TRBV29-1,-,medium-sized,CSVEEGALAKNIQYF,TGCAGCGTTGAAGAGGGGGCGCTCGCCAAAAACATTCAGTACTTC
TRBJ2-5,TRBV6-5,TRBD1,medium-sized,CASSYSGQVQETQYF,TGTGCCAGCAGTTACTCCGGACAGGTCCAAGAGACCCAGTACTTC
TRBJ2-1,TRBV10-3,-,medium-sized,CAIGRGSEQFF,TGTGCCATCGGACGGGGGAGTGAGCAGTTCTTC
TRBJ2-3,TRBV29-1,TRBD2,medium-sized,CSGLTSGGPADTQYF,TGCAGCGGTCTAACTTCGGGGGGGCCCGCAGATACGCAGTATTTT
TRBJ1-1,TRBV11-2,TRBD1,-,CASSRLQGITEAFF,TGTGCCAGCAGCCGATTACAGGGGATCACTGAAGCTTTCTTT
TRBJ2-7,TRBV6-6,-,-,CASSQGIGRYEQYF,TGTGCCAGCAGTCAGGGTATAGGGCGTTACGAGCAGTACTTC
TRBJ1-1,TRBV3-1,-,-,CASSHLGILGMGIPEAFF,TGTGCCAGCAGCCATTTAGGTATTCTGGGGATGGGTATCCCTGAAGCTTTCTTT
TRBJ2-5,TRBV3-1,-,medium-sized,CASSFPQEHQETQYF,TGTGCCAGCAGCTTTCCCCAGGAGCACCAAGAGACCCAGTACTTC